This T cell receptor (beta chain) was sequenced during a study of blood T cell repertoires in COVID-19. This CDR3 region has 16 residues. V lost 4 bases and J 1 base, leaving 14 bases between the germline ends. CDR1 SGHAT and CDR2 FQNNGV come from the germline V gene. Original handling: Cell counts per sample came from amplifying reference gene primers. Sequenced by immunoSEQ multiplex PCR; TCRdb stores in-frame clones only, minus some. D and trimming come from the DNA, and the V and J calls and clone size come from that table. The table shows 140,000 to 150,000 clones, with over 70% occurring only once.

This TCR derives from a woman aged 60-75 years with acute or convalescent COVID-19. Sequencing was carried out using peripheral blood. The rearrangement joins TRBV11-2 to TRBJ2-1; D possibly corresponds to TRBD2 (5 bases). The CDR3 sequence: CASSSLSGESYNEQFF. In DNA, the CDR3 is TGTGCCAGCAGCTCCCTAAGCGGAGAATCCTACAATGAGCAGTTCTTC.